These T cell receptor beta chains were read from a single sample in a study of T cells in Graves' hyperthyroidism and ophthalmopathy. Each CDR3 protein is one row after TCRdb ran MiXCR on the multiplex PCR reads. The sample includes fewer than 450,000 distinct CDR3 sequences, approximately 18% of them seen just once. The specimen sequenced was blood. The receptor set was obtained from a woman aged 30 to 39 with Graves' hyperthyroidism that later progressed to Graves' ophthalmopathy. Both conserved end residues are part of each CDR3. D genes are given only for firm matches. Some rows mark clone size as missing; the rest say once, few, many or name a class of expanded clone.

D	size	J	V	DNA	CDR3
TRBD2	.	TRBJ2-7	TRBV3-1	TGTGCCAGCAGCCGAAGACTAGCGGGAGCGTACGAGCAGTACTTC	CASSRRLAGAYEQYF
.	few	TRBJ2-7	TRBV4-1	TGCGCCAGCAGCCAAGAGACTCCCTCGGAGCAGTACTTC	CASSQETPSEQYF
TRBD2	.	TRBJ2-1	TRBV20-1	TGCAGGGCCCCCTCTAGCGGAAGAGGATATGAGCAGTTCTTC	CRAPSSGRGYEQFF
TRBD2	many	TRBJ2-4	TRBV27	TGTGCCAGCAGTTTAACTAGCGGGAGAGGGTCGTGGAAGAGAAACATTCAGTACTTC	CASSLTSGRGSWKRNIQYF
.	few	TRBJ2-2	TRBV7-2	TGTGCCAGCAGCTCTGGGACGGCCAACACCGGGGAGCTGTTTTTT	CASSSGTANTGELFF
.	many	TRBJ2-1	TRBV28	TGTGCCAGCAGTCACCGACAAGCCCTCCCCAACAATGAGCAGTTCTTC	CASSHRQALPNNEQFF
.	.	TRBJ2-5	TRBV5-1	TGCGCCAGCAGCTTCGTGGGTGAGACCCAGTACTTC	CASSFVGETQYF
TRBD1	.	TRBJ1-1	TRBV6-1	TGTGCCAGCAGGACAGGGGGAACTGAAGCTTTCTTT	CASRTGGTEAFF
TRBD1	many	TRBJ1-1	TRBV12-3/TRBV12-4	TGTGCCAGCAGTTTATTTACAGGGGCAGGAACTGAAGCTTTCTTT	CASSLFTGAGTEAFF
.	few	TRBJ2-7	TRBV9	TGTGCCAGCAGCACTACAGCGGGTCGGAGCAGCTACGAGCAGTACTTC	CASSTTAGRSSYEQYF
.	many	TRBJ2-7	TRBV6-1	TGTGCCAGCAGTTACGGGGTCCCCTCCTACGGGCAGTACTTC	CASSYGVPSYGQYF
.	many	TRBJ1-1	TRBV20-1	TGCAGTGCTAGATTCGGCGCCGCGAACACTGAAGCTTTCTTT	CSARFGAANTEAFF
.	.	TRBJ2-2	TRBV20-1	TGCAGTGCTAGTAACAGTCAGAACACCGGGGAGCTGTTTTTT	CSASNSQNTGELFF
TRBD1	few	TRBJ1-5	TRBV7-2	TGTGCCAGCAGCTTAACCTTAACCAGACAGGGGTTCGGTCAGCCCCAGCATTTT	CASSLTLTRQGFGQPQHF
TRBD1	many	TRBJ2-1	TRBV27	TGTGCCAGCAGTTCCGGACAGGGGGTCCACAATGAGCAGTTCTTC	CASSSGQGVHNEQFF
.	.	TRBJ2-3	TRBV10-3	TGTGCCATCAGTGAAGGAGGGGGGGCCACAGATACGCAGTATTTT	CAISEGGGATDTQYF
.	once	TRBJ1-1	TRBV20-1	TGCAGTGCTAGAGACGAGCGGAGCACAAACACTGAAGCTTTCTTT	CSARDERSTNTEAFF
.	many	TRBJ1-1	TRBV2	TGTGCCAGCAGTGACCTCAACACTGAAGCTTTCTTT	CASSDLNTEAFF
TRBD1	.	TRBJ2-7	TRBV6-1	TGTGCCAGCAGTGAAGTCCCGGGACAGGGTGATTCCGAGCAGTACTTC	CASSEVPGQGDSEQYF
.	many	TRBJ2-1	TRBV10-1	TGCGCCAGCAGTGCGGACCTCAATGAGCAGTTCTTC	CASSADLNEQFF
.	many	TRBJ1-2	TRBV19	TGTGCCAGTAGCGAGGACAACGAAAACTATGGCTACACCTTC	CASSEDNENYGYTF
.	.	TRBJ1-4	TRBV10-2	TGCGCCAGCAGTACGAAATTCGTTGGCGGCGGGGAAAAACTGTTTTTT	CASSTKFVGGGEKLFF
.	few	TRBJ2-5	TRBV15	TGTGCCACCAGCGAGAAGAAGACCCAGTACTTC	CATSEKKTQYF
TRBD2	.	TRBJ2-1	TRBV7-2	TGTGCCAGCAGCTTAGAAGCGGGGGGGAGGAACAATGAGCAGTTCTTC	CASSLEAGGRNNEQFF
.	few	TRBJ1-1	TRBV2	TGTGCCAGCAGTCCCGACACATCTTCGCGGGCTTTCTTT	CASSPDTSSRAFF
TRBD1	few	TRBJ1-2	TRBV6-2/TRBV6-3	TGTGCCAGCAGCCACAACGCAGGGGGCGTCGGCTATGGCTACACCTTC	CASSHNAGGVGYGYTF
.	few	TRBJ1-1	TRBV6-1	TGTGCCAGTGGGCGGGGGACCACTGAAGCTTTCTTT	CASGRGTTEAFF
TRBD2	many	TRBJ2-7	TRBV27	TGTGCCAGCAGTTTAGGCGGGGGGGCCCTTCTCTACGAGCAGTACTTC	CASSLGGGALLYEQYF
.	many	TRBJ2-3	TRBV20-1	TGCAGTGCTAGATTGCGCACAGATACGCAGTATTTT	CSARLRTDTQYF
.	few	TRBJ1-6	TRBV6-2/TRBV6-3	TGTGCCAGCAACCTCCGACACTCCTATAATTCACCCCTCCACTTT	CASNLRHSYNSPLHF
TRBD2	many	TRBJ2-1	TRBV12-3/TRBV12-4	TGTGCCAGCAGTTCTCTAGCGGGGGAGCAGTTCTTC	CASSSLAGEQFF
.	.	TRBJ2-7	TRBV3-1	TGTGCCAGCAGCCAGACCGGGACTCGAGAGCAGTACTTC	CASSQTGTREQYF